The clone carrying this T cell receptor (beta chain) was seen more than once but under ten times. This sample was taken from a study of naive and memory T cell subsets. For blood and skin samples, reverse transcription used TCR alpha and beta constant primers. The SP2 primer and nested alpha and beta constant region primers amplified ligated cDNA in four rounds. TCRdb recomputed calls from the 5' RACE reads with MiXCR, one row per CDR3 protein. The sample gives more than 25,000 distinct CDR3 sequences, around a quarter of which show up once; approximately 1.7% is in the top ten. Per the germline V gene, CDR1 is SQVTM and CDR2 is ANQGSEA. V lost 7 bases and J lost 4, with 16 bases in between. The CDR3 runs 13 residues. RNA was extracted from around 2.7 ml of whole blood of healthy adults. An oligonucleotide containing a UMI was ligated to the 3' end of TCR cDNA. Reverse transcription used DNase-treated unsorted total RNA, aiming for about 1 to 1,100 ng.

V usage is TRBV29-1 and J usage is TRBJ1-1, with D uncertain. The source of this sequence is a female donor in good health. CDR3 region: CSANKGVSTEAFF. The CDR3 DNA reads as TGCAGCGCGAATAAAGGAGTAAGCACTGAAGCTTTCTTT.